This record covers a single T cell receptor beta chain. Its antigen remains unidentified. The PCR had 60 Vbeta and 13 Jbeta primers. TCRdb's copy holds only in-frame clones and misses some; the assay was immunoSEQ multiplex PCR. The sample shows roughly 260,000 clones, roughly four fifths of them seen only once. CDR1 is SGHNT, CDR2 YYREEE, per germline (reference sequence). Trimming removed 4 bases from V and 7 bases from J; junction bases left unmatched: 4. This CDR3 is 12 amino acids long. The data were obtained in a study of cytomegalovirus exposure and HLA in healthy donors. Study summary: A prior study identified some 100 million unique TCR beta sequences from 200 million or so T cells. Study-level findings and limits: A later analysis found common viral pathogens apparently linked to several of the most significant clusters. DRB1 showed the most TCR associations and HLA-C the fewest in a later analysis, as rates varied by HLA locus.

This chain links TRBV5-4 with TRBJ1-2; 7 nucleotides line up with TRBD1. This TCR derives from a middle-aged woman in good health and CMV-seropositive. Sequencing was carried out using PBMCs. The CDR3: CASSPGTVGYTF. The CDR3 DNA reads TGTGCCAGCAGCCCCGGGACAGTTGGCTACACCTTC.